This T cell receptor (beta chain) was found in a study of blood T cell repertoires in COVID-19. Background on the study: Acute and convalescent COVID-19 specimens originated in the United States, Italy and Spain.

Authors' methods: Using reference gene primer amplification, nucleated cell counts were estimated. TCRdb's copy holds only in-frame clones and misses some; the assay was immunoSEQ multiplex PCR. V and J calls plus clone size are reproduced from that table; the DNA served to infer D and trimming. The sample has some 320,000 clones, around 90% seen once. The study drew participants aged about 18 to 89 years from some 23 US areas. Cohort placement rested on clinical history that participants reported themselves. This receptor was identified in a man aged 60 to 75 who had recovered from COVID-19. Source material: PBMCs or T cells enriched from blood (not recorded which).

CDR3 sequence reads: CATSRSNRGQSEKLFF. The CDR3 region has the DNA TGTGCCACCAGCAGATCAAACAGGGGGCAGAGTGAAAAACTGTTTTTT. J is TRBJ1-4 and V is TRBV15; 9 bases are a match to TRBD1. Unmatched junction bases numbered 8, after V lost 2 bases and J lost 7 bases. CDR1 and CDR2 from the germline V gene are LNHNV and YYDKDF (reference sequence). The length of the CDR3 is 16 residues.